The clone carrying this T cell receptor (beta chain) was detected ten times or more. This specimen belongs to a study of early T cells in non-severe SARS-CoV-2 infection. Trimming removed 5 bases at V and 7 bases at J, with 12 bases between. The CDR3 totals 13 residues. Germline V gene lookup returns CDR1 MNHNS and CDR2 SASEGT. TCRdb processed the 5' RACE reads anew with MiXCR; each CDR3 protein has one entry. The table lists around 30,000 distinct CDR3 sequences, about 5% of them singletons. The sample comprised whole blood. This receptor was taken from an adult who was a healthcare worker with PCR-confirmed SARS-CoV-2 infection or an uninfected control (not recorded which). This chain connects TRBV6-1 to TRBJ1-5, with D hard to call. The CDR3 DNA sequence: TGTGCCAGCAGTACCGGGCCTTGGCAGCCCCAGCATTTT. Its translation: CASSTGPWQPQHF.